This record looks at one T cell receptor beta chain sequence and its context. This sample is drawn from a study of cytomegalovirus exposure and HLA in healthy donors. Primers: 60 Vbeta forward and 13 Jbeta reverse. TCRdb keeps only in-frame clones here, not all; method: immunoSEQ multiplex PCR. The data hold 160,000 or so clones, with around four fifths observed a single time. The CDR3 sequence is 14 residues long. Trimming took 6 bases from V and 2 from J, leaving 11 bases between them. From germline, CDR1 is MNHNS and CDR2 SASEGT. This receptor was taken from a woman between 18 and 29 years old in good health and CMV-seronegative. Specimen: PBMCs. The chain carries TRBV6-1 and TRBJ1-5; no firm D call. CDR3 amino acids: CASRDQQGNQPQHF. CDR3 DNA: TGTGCCAGCAGGGATCAGCAGGGCAATCAGCCCCAGCATTTT.